The clone carrying this TCR beta chain appeared once. No antigen is known for it. The source of the sample is a study of glioma-infiltrating T cells. Germline CDR1 reads MNHEY; CDR2 reads SVGAGI. The CDR3 contains 14 residues. Trimming took off 4 bases at V and 5 bases at J, with 14 bases between the two ends. Using RNA template, CDR3s of TCR alpha and beta were amplified with iRepertoire arm-PCR. Each CDR3 protein gets one entry after TCRdb re-called the multiplex PCR reads with MiXCR. Of approximately 110,000 distinct CDR3 sequences listed, less than 30% are singletons. Broader study findings: Gliomas, especially low-grade, showed above-expected tissue-blood divergence; non-neoplastic patients showed below. CDR3 overlap between tissue and blood was very small.

This chain uses TRBV6-5 with TRBJ1-1; D ambiguous. Sequencing input: glioma tissue, nonneoplastic brain tissue, or PBMCs (not recorded which). This sequence was found in a human donor with low-grade glioma or glioblastoma, undergoing nonglioma brain surgery, or in good health (not recorded which). In DNA form, the CDR3 reads TGTGCCAGCAGTTGCGGGCCCATGAGGACTGAAGCTTTCTTT. Translation gives CASSCGPMRTEAFF.